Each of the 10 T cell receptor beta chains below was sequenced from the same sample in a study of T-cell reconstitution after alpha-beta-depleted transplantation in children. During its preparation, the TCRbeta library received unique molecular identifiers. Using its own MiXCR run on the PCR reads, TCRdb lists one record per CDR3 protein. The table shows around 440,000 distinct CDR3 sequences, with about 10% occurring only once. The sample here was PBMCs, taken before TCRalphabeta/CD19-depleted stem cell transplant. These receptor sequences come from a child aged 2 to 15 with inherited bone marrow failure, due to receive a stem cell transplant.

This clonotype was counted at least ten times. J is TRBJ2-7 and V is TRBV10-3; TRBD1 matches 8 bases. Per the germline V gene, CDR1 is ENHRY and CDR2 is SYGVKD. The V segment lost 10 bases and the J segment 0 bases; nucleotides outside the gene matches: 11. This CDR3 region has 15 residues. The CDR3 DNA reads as TGTGCCAACTCTCAGGGGGCCCCAGGCTCCTACGAGCAGTACTTC. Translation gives CANSQGAPGSYEQYF.

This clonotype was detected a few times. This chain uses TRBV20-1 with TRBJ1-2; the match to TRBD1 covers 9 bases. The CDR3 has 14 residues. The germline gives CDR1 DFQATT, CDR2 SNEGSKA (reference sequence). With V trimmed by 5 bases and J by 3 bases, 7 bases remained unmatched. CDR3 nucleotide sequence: TGCAGTGCTCTGCCGGGACAGGGAGACTATGGCTACACCTTC. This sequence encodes CSALPGQGDYGYTF.

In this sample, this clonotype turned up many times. CDR3 amino acids: CASSLGVVHEQYF. The CDR3 DNA reads TGTGCCAGCAGTTTAGGGGTGGTACACGAGCAGTACTTC. The chain is built from TRBV27 and TRBJ2-7; the D is unclear. From germline, CDR1 is MNHEY and CDR2 SMNVEV (reference sequence). Trimming shortened V by 2 bases and J by 5 bases, and 10 bases separated the two germline ends. The CDR3 runs to 13 residues.

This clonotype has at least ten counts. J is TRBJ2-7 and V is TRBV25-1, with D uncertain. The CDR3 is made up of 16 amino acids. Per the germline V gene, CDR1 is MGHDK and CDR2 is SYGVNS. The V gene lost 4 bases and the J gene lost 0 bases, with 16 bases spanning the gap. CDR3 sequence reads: CASSARAGAPSYEQYF. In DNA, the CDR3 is TGTGCCAGCAGTGCGCGAGCTGGAGCTCCCTCCTACGAGCAGTACTTC.

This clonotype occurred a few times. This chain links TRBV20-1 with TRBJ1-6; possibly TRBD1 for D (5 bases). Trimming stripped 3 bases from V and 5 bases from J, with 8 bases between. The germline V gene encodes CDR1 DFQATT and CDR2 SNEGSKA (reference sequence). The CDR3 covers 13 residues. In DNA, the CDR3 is TGCAGTGCTAGGGGGACGCATAATTCACCCCTCCACTTT. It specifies CSARGTHNSPLHF.

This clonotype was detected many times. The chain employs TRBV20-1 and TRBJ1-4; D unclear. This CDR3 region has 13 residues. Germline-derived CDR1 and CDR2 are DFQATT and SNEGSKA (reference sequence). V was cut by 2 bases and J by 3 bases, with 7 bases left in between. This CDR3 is CSARSGSNEKLFF. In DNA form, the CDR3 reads TGCAGTGCTAGAAGTGGGTCTAATGAAAAACTGTTTTTT.

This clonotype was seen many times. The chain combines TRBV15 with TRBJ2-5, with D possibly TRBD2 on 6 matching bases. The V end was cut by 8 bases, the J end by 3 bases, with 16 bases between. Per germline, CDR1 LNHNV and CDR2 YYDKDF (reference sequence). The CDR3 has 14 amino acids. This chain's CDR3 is CATSPGRHEETQYF. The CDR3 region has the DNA TGTGCCACCTCGCCAGGGAGGCACGAAGAGACCCAGTACTTC.

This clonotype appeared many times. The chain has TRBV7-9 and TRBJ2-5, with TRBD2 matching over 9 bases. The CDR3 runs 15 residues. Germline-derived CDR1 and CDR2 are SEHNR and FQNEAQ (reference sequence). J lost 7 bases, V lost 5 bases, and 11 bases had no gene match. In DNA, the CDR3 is TGTGCCAGCAGCGGTATTCTAGCGGGATGGGGGACCCAGTACTTC. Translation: CASSGILAGWGTQYF.

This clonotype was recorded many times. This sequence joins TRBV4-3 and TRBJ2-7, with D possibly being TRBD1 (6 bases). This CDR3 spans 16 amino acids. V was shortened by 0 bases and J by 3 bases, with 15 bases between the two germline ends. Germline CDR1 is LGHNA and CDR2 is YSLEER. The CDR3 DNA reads TGCGCCAGCAGCCAAGAATGGGGGCTTGAGTTCTACGAGCAGTACTTC. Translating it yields CASSQEWGLEFYEQYF.

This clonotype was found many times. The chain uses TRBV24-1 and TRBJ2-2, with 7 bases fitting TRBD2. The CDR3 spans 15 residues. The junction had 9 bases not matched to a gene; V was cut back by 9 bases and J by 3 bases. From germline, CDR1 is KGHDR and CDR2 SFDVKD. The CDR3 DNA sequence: TGTGCCACCGGGGCTAGCGGAAAGTACACCGGGGAGCTGTTTTTT. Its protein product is CATGASGKYTGELFF.